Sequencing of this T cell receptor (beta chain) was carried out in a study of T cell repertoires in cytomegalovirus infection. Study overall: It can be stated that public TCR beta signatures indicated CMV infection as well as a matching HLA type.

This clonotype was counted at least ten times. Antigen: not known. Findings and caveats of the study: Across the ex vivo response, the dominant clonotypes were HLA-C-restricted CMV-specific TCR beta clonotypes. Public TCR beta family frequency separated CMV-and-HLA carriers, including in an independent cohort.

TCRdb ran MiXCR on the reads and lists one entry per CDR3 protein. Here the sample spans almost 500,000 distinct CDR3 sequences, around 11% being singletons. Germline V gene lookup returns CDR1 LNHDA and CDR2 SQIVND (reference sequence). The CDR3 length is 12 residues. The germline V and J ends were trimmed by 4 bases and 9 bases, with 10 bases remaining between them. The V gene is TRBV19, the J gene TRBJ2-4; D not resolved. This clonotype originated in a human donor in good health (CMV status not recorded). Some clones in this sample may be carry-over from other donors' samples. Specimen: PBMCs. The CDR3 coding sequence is TGTGCCAGTAGTACCCCGGAAACCATTCAGTACTTC. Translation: CASSTPETIQYF.